The 14 T cell receptor beta chains reported below all come from one sample, sequenced in a study of OX40 agonist ivuxolimab in advanced cancers. Assay used: immunoSEQ multiplex PCR; TCRdb lists only in-frame clones, some missing. The sample lists approximately 69,000 clones, 84% occurring once. The sequences come from CD4+ or CD8+ T cells sorted from blood, collected in a trial of the OX40 agonist ivuxolimab. Receptors originate from an adult with an advanced solid tumor such as melanoma, head and neck, liver or kidney cancer.

V usage is TRBV6-5 and J usage is TRBJ2-7; D is perhaps TRBD1 (6 bases). V lost 5 bases and J 3 bases, leaving 14 bases between the germline ends. Germline V gene lookup returns CDR1 MNHEY and CDR2 SVGAGI. There are 14 residues in the CDR3. The CDR3 coding sequence is TGTGCCAGCAGTCGCCGGGACAATCACTACGAGCAGTACTTC. It codes for CASSRRDNHYEQYF.

The J gene is TRBJ2-5, the V gene TRBV6-4; 11 bases are shared with TRBD2. This CDR3 is built from 17 residues. The J segment lost 4 bases and the V segment lost 2 bases, leaving 9 bases of the junction unmatched. CDR1 is MRHNA, CDR2 SNTAGT, per germline. CDR3 nucleotide sequence: TGTGCCAGCAGTGACGAGTACCTAGCGGGGGGCAGAGAGACCCAGTACTTC. It specifies CASSDEYLAGGRETQYF.

This rearrangement joins TRBV27 to TRBJ2-4, with D uncertain. V was shortened by 6 bases and J by 7 bases, with 16 bases between the two germline ends. Looked up from germline, CDR1 is MNHEY and CDR2 is SMNVEV (reference sequence). This CDR3 has 14 amino acids. The CDR3 coding sequence is TGTGCCAGCAGCCCGGATGGGGTGGGGAACATTCAGTACTTC. Its protein product is CASSPDGVGNIQYF.

This chain joins TRBV7-6 and TRBJ2-7; D may match TRBD1 or TRBD2 (6 bases each). Germline CDR1 is SGHVS and CDR2 is FNYEAQ. The V end lost 5 bases, the J end lost 7 bases, and 21 bases lay between the germline ends. This CDR3 has 15 residues. CDR3 protein: CASSPRGGYSEEQYF. The DNA of the CDR3 is TGTGCCAGCAGCCCCCGAGGGGGGTACTCGGAGGAGCAGTACTTC.

The V and J genes are TRBV11-2 and TRBJ2-7; unclear D gene. This CDR3 contains 13 residues. Germline lookup yields CDR1 SGHAT and CDR2 FQNNGV. V dropped 1 base and J dropped 0 bases, with 4 bases sitting between them. CDR3 residues: CASSLVSSYEQYF. The CDR3 coding sequence is TGTGCCAGCAGCTTAGTTAGCTCCTACGAGCAGTACTTC.

The gene calls are TRBV27 and TRBJ2-1, with no clear D. V was shortened by 2 bases and J by 9 bases, with 8 bases between the two germline ends. Germline-derived CDR1 and CDR2 are MNHEY and SMNVEV (reference sequence). The CDR3 is 12 residues long. The CDR3 spells CASSLMYGEQFF. The DNA of the CDR3 is TGTGCCAGCAGTTTAATGTATGGTGAGCAGTTCTTC.

The rearrangement links TRBV7-6 to TRBJ2-5; D is unclear. Germline V lookup: CDR1 SGHVS, CDR2 FNYEAQ. Trimming pared 5 bases from V and 4 bases from J, leaving 23 bases between. The CDR3 has 17 residues. The CDR3 region is CASSQTLAAMFGETQYF. The CDR3 DNA sequence: TGTGCCAGCAGCCAGACCCTGGCAGCGATGTTTGGAGAGACCCAGTACTTC.

The chain joins TRBV9 to TRBJ2-7, with 11 bases lining up with TRBD1. V lost 0 bases and J lost 5; bases outside the gene matches: 10. CDR1 and CDR2 from the germline V gene are SGDLS and YYNGEE. The CDR3 contains 17 residues. This chain's CDR3 is CASSVAGQGAPRNEQYF. In DNA, the CDR3 is TGTGCCAGCAGCGTAGCAGGACAGGGGGCGCCCCGGAACGAGCAGTACTTC.

The chain has TRBV7-2 and TRBJ2-6; D not certain. V shed 5 bases and J shed 3 bases, with 11 bases lying between them. The CDR3 consists of 15 residues. Germline values: CDR1 SGHTA, CDR2 FQGNSA. DNA of the CDR3: TGTGCCAGCAGCGCGCAATCTGGTGGGGCCAACGTCCTGACTTTC. As protein: CASSAQSGGANVLTF. Full variable domain (remainder filled in from reference TRBV7-2 and TRBJ2-6): GAGVSQSPSNKVTEKGKDVELRCDPISGHTALYWYRQSLGQGLEFLIYFQGNSAPDKSGLPSDRFSAERTGGSVSTLTIQRTQQEDSAVYLCASSAQSGGANVLTFGAGSRLTVL.

The genes are TRBV29-1 and TRBJ1-2; no clear D. The CDR3 loop spans 14 amino acids. From germline, CDR1 is SQVTM and CDR2 ANQGSEA. V lost 2 bases and J lost 8, with 18 bases in between. The CDR3 sequence: CSVEQSIGKRGYTF. In DNA form, the CDR3 reads TGCAGCGTTGAACAGTCCATAGGGAAGCGGGGCTACACCTTC.

V is TRBV7-6 and J is TRBJ2-3; D unresolved. The length of the CDR3 is 14 residues. V dropped 5 bases and J dropped 5 bases, with 14 bases sitting between them. The germline V gene encodes CDR1 SGHVS and CDR2 FNYEAQ. The DNA of the CDR3 is TGTGCCAGCAGCCCCCGTGTAGCTATAGATACGCAGTATTTT. Translation: CASSPRVAIDTQYF.

DNA for the CDR3: TGTGCCAGCAGCCGCCGGGGAAGAAGTGAAAAACTGTTTTTT. This translates into CASSRRGRSEKLFF. The chain joins TRBV6-6 to TRBJ1-4; D ambiguous. Trimming took off 6 bases at V and 7 bases at J, with 15 bases between the two ends. Germline V gene lookup returns CDR1 MNHNY and CDR2 SVGAGI (reference sequence). The CDR3 consists of 14 residues.

V is TRBV10-2 and J is TRBJ2-5; a possible D gene is TRBD1 (5 bases). CDR1 is WSHSY, CDR2 SAAADI, per germline. This CDR3 is built from 13 residues. The V and J ends lost 0 bases and 5 bases respectively, with 7 bases between them. CDR3 region: CASSESKGETQYF. The CDR3 DNA follows: TGCGCCAGCAGTGAGTCGAAGGGGGAGACCCAGTACTTC.

The CDR3 DNA sequence: TGTGCCAGCCGACGGGTACAGGGATTACACTACGAGCAGTACTTC. Translated: CASRRVQGLHYEQYF. V and J are TRBV6-5 and TRBJ2-5; tentatively, D is TRBD1 (6 bases). The assigned J gene may be wrong: the sequence end matches TRBJ2-7 better. The germline gives CDR1 MNHEY, CDR2 SVGAGI. There are 15 residues in the CDR3.